The 22 T cell receptor beta chains in this list originate from one sample, sequenced in a study of blood T cell repertoires in COVID-19. Sequenced by immunoSEQ multiplex PCR; TCRdb stores in-frame clones only, minus some. The table shows fewer than 90,000 clones, with roughly 86% occurring only once. Sequencing was done on a sample of peripheral blood. These TCRs come from a man aged 50-59 years with active or convalescent COVID-19.

The chain has TRBV6-1 and TRBJ2-5; D unresolved. CDR3 size: 16 residues. Trimming cost V 1 base and J 5 bases, with 17 bases left between them. CDR1 is MNHNS and CDR2 is SASEGT in the germline V gene. Written as DNA, the CDR3 is TGTGCCAGCAGTGAAGGTAGTAGCATCGGGTATGAGACCCAGTACTTC. It yields the protein CASSEGSSIGYETQYF.

V and J are TRBV2 and TRBJ1-4; D is ambiguous. The germline V and J ends were trimmed by 3 bases and 7 bases, with 18 bases remaining between them. Germline CDR1 reads SNHLY; CDR2 reads FYNNEI. The CDR3 runs to 16 residues. The CDR3 nucleotides are TGTGCCAGCAGTGACCAGATGGAGGCCCTGCTTGAAAAACTGTTTTTT. Protein sequence: CASSDQMEALLEKLFF.

The genes are TRBV7-7 and TRBJ2-5; TRBD1 matches 10 bases. The CDR3 runs to 16 residues. After removal of 5 bases from V and 4 bases from J, the junction contained 10 bases not matched to a gene. Germline values: CDR1 SSHAT, CDR2 FNYEAQ (reference sequence). The CDR3 reads CASSQSGTGAVETQYF. The DNA of the CDR3 is TGTGCCAGCAGCCAATCCGGGACAGGGGCCGTAGAGACCCAGTACTTC.

V usage is TRBV15 and J usage is TRBJ1-4; D possibly corresponds to TRBD1 (5 bases). This CDR3 contains 15 residues. Trimming pared 2 bases from V and 5 bases from J, leaving 12 bases between. Germline assignment: CDR1 LNHNV and CDR2 YYDKDF (reference sequence). The CDR3 loop is CATSRRSDMNEKLFF. In DNA form, the CDR3 reads TGTGCCACCAGCAGACGTTCGGACATGAATGAAAAACTGTTTTTT.

This clone was seen only a few times. The chain employs TRBV4-1 and TRBJ1-5; D ambiguous. The CDR3 length is 13 residues. Germline CDR1 and CDR2: MGHRA and YSYEKL. V was shortened by 0 bases and J by 5 bases, with 5 bases between the two germline ends. This CDR3 is CASSQEQDQPQHF. CDR3 nucleotides: TGCGCCAGCAGCCAAGAACAAGATCAGCCCCAGCATTTT.

This clone was detected once. V usage is TRBV28 and J usage is TRBJ2-5; the match to TRBD1 covers 10 bases. V dropped 0 bases and J dropped 3; count of bases not matched to a gene: 4. CDR1 MDHEN and CDR2 SYDVKM come from the germline V gene. The CDR3 length is 16 residues. Written as DNA, the CDR3 is TGTGCCAGCAGTTTATGGATTGGGACAGGGGAAGAGACCCAGTACTTC. Translation gives CASSLWIGTGEETQYF.

The chain uses TRBV5-6 and TRBJ1-2; perhaps TRBD1 as D (5 bases). Germline-derived CDR1 and CDR2 are SGHDT and YYEEEE. The CDR3 runs 15 residues. Trimming took 1 base from V and 5 from J, leaving 15 bases between them. In nucleotides, the CDR3 is TGTGCCAGCAGCTTGAGAGGCGGGGAGGGGTATGGCTACACCTTC. This sequence encodes CASSLRGGEGYGYTF.

As DNA, the CDR3 is TGTGCCAGCAGCTCGGAGGTGGCGGGGGGCTACACCTTC. Its protein is CASSSEVAGGYTF. The rearrangement uses TRBV7-9 and TRBJ1-2; D gene uncertain. The germline gives CDR1 SEHNR, CDR2 FQNEAQ (reference sequence). The CDR3 covers 13 residues. The V end was cut by 4 bases, the J end by 8 bases, with 14 bases between.

The V call is TRBV27, the J call TRBJ2-1, with 8 bases matching TRBD1. Germline V gene data show CDR1 as MNHEY and CDR2 as SMNVEV (reference sequence). The CDR3 loop spans 15 amino acids. Trimming cost V 3 bases and J 2 bases; bases outside gene matches: 3. CDR3 sequence (DNA): TGTGCCAGCAGTTTTCAGACAGGGGCCTACAATGAGCAGTTCTTC. Translated, it gives CASSFQTGAYNEQFF.

This clone was recorded once. J is TRBJ2-1 and V is TRBV19; D possibly corresponds to TRBD1 (6 bases). Germline V gene data show CDR1 as LNHDA and CDR2 as SQIVND (reference sequence). The CDR3 consists of 17 residues. V was trimmed by 3 bases and J by 0 bases, leaving 15 bases between them. CDR3 sequence: CASSIPSGALSYNEQFF. CDR3 in DNA: TGTGCCAGTAGTATCCCCTCAGGGGCCCTCTCCTACAATGAGCAGTTCTTC.

This chain uses TRBV19 with TRBJ1-1; unclear D gene. CDR3 length equals 13 residues. CDR1 and CDR2 (germline): LNHDA, SQIVND (reference sequence). V was shortened by 8 bases and J by 1 base, with 11 bases between the two germline ends. The CDR3 spells CASYMRQNTEAFF. In nucleotides, the CDR3 is TGTGCCAGTTACATGAGGCAGAACACTGAAGCTTTCTTT.

The chain has TRBV5-6 and TRBJ1-1; 8 bases match TRBD1. The V and J ends lost 2 bases and 1 base, in that order; junction bases with no gene match: 1. Germline-derived CDR1 and CDR2 are SGHDT and YYEEEE. This CDR3 has 14 residues. The CDR3 DNA sequence: TGTGCCAGCAGCTTTGGGACAGGGAACACTGAAGCTTTCTTT. Amino acid sequence: CASSFGTGNTEAFF.

Only a few counts were recorded for this clone. CDR3 in amino acids: CATSDWGQGINGYTF. CDR3 nucleotides: TGTGCCACCAGTGATTGGGGACAGGGAATTAATGGCTACACCTTC. V and J are TRBV24-1 and TRBJ1-2; 9 nucleotides align to TRBD1. In germline, CDR1 is KGHDR, CDR2 SFDVKD. The CDR3 has 15 residues. Trimming removed 2 bases from V and 6 bases from J; junction bases left unmatched: 6.

V usage is TRBV6-5 and J usage is TRBJ1-1, with D unclear. The germline V gene encodes CDR1 MNHEY and CDR2 SVGAGI. The V end lost 6 bases, the J end lost 3 bases, and 14 bases lay between the germline ends. CDR3 length equals 14 residues. As DNA, the CDR3 is TGTGCCAGCAGCACGACCATCCGGGACACTGAAGCTTTCTTT. Encoded protein: CASSTTIRDTEAFF.

This chain uses TRBV4-1 with TRBJ2-1, with 10 bases lining up with TRBD2. The CDR3 contains 17 residues. Germline values: CDR1 MGHRA, CDR2 YSYEKL. V lost 4 bases, J lost 8 bases, and 14 bases stayed unmatched. CDR3 residues: CASSRDPGTSVRHEQFF. Here the CDR3 DNA reads TGCGCCAGCAGCCGGGACCCCGGGACTAGCGTTAGACATGAGCAGTTCTTC.

This chain uses TRBV19 with TRBJ1-6; the match to TRBD1 covers 10 bases. Germline-derived CDR1 and CDR2 are LNHDA and SQIVND (reference sequence). This CDR3 spans 16 amino acids. Trimming took 5 bases from V and 7 from J; bases not matched to a gene: 8. Written as DNA, the CDR3 is TGTGCCAGTAGTTCCCGGACAGGGGGTAGCAATTCACCCCTCCACTTT. Translation: CASSSRTGGSNSPLHF.

This sequence joins TRBV10-1 and TRBJ2-4; a possible D gene is TRBD1 (6 bases). Germline V lookup: CDR1 WNHNN, CDR2 SYGVQD (reference sequence). The V end was cut by 5 bases, the J end by 0 bases, with 8 bases between. CDR3 length: 14 amino acids. The CDR3 nucleotides are TGCGCCAGCAGTTTACAGGGAGCCAAAAACATTCAGTACTTC. This codes for CASSLQGAKNIQYF.

CDR3 sequence (DNA): TGTGCCAGCAGTCCTCGGGGGGGGCCGGGATGGGAGCAGTACGTC. Protein product: CASSPRGGPGWEQYV. V gene TRBV28 combines with J gene TRBJ2-7, with 8 bases identical to TRBD2. Germline V gene lookup returns CDR1 MDHEN and CDR2 SYDVKM. Losses at the gene ends were 5 bases for V and 7 bases for J; bases not matched to a gene: 13. The CDR3 spans 15 residues.

The rearrangement links TRBV5-6 to TRBJ2-6, with 9 bases matching TRBD1. The ends lost 4 bases at V and 0 bases at J; junction bases unmatched: 8. This CDR3 has 18 amino acids. Germline CDR1 is SGHDT and CDR2 is YYEEEE. CDR3 coding DNA: TGTGCCAGCAGCGGGGGACAGGGAAACCCCTCTGGGGCCAACGTCCTGACTTTC. Residues: CASSGGQGNPSGANVLTF.

V is TRBV3-1 (or the pseudogene TRBV3-2) and J is TRBJ1-6; D is unclear. Trimming took 11 bases from V and 3 from J, leaving 11 bases between them. In germline, CDR1 is LGHDT, CDR2 YNNKEL (reference sequence). CDR3 size: 13 residues. CDR3 in amino acids: CACRGDYNSPLHF. The CDR3 nucleotides read TGTGCCTGCCGCGGGGACTATAATTCACCCCTCCACTTT.

The rearrangement links TRBV14 to TRBJ2-2; 10 bases line up with TRBD1. The germline V gene has CDR1 SGHDN and CDR2 FVKESK. J gave up 3 bases and V 4 bases, and 2 bases lay outside the gene matches. The CDR3 consists of 15 residues. The CDR3 here is CASSRTGGYTGELFF. CDR3 nucleotides: TGTGCCAGCAGCCGGACAGGGGGGTACACCGGGGAGCTGTTTTTT.

The V gene is TRBV28, the J gene TRBJ2-1; 11 nucleotides match TRBD2. In germline, CDR1 is MDHEN, CDR2 SYDVKM. J gave up 6 bases and V 1 base, and 5 bases lay outside the gene matches. The CDR3 is 16 residues long. CDR3 nucleotides: TGTGCCAGCAGTTTATATAGCGGGGGGGCCATCAATGAGCAGTTCTTC. Protein product: CASSLYSGGAINEQFF.